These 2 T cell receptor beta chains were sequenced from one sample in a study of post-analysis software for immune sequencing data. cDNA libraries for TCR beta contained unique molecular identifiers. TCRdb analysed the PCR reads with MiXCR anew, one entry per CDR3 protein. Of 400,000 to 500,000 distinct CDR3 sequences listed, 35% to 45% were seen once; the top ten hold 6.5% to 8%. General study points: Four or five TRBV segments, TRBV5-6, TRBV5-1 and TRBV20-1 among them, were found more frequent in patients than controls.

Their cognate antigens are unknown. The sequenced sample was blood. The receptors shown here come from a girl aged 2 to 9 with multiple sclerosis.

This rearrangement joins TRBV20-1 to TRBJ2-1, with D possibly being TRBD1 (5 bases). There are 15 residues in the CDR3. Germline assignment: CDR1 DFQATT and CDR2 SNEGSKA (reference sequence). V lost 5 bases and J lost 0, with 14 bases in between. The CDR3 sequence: CSARTRLSSYNEQFF. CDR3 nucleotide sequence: TGCAGTGCTCGGACACGACTGAGCTCCTACAATGAGCAGTTCTTC.

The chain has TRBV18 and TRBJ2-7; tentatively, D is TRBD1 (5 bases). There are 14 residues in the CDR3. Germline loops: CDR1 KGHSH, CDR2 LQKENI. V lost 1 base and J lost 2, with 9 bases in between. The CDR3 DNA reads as TGTGCCAGCTCACCACAGGGGTCGACCTACGAGCAGTACTTC. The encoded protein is CASSPQGSTYEQYF. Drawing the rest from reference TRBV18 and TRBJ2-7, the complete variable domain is NAGVMQNPRHLVRRRGQEARLRCSPMKGHSHVYWYRQLPEEGLKFMVYLQKENIIDESGMPKERFSAEFPKEGPSILRIQQVVRGDSAAYFCASSPQGSTYEQYFGPGTRLTVT.